These T cell receptor beta chains were read from a single sample in a study of identical twins. MiXCR, run by TCRdb on the 5' RACE reads, gives a single entry per CDR3 protein. The sample holds 550,000 to 700,000 distinct CDR3 sequences, over 20% seen once. In addition, the sample was reused for a study of T cells expressing NK-cell markers.

Sequencing was performed on PBMCs. The receptors were sampled from a woman aged 18-29 years in good health. The CDR3 runs from the conserved cysteine through the conserved F or W. D genes are given only for firm matches. Some rows mark clone size as missing; the rest say once, few, many or name a class of expanded clone.

>TRBJ1-5|many|TRBV5-1|NA
TGCGCCAGCAGCTTGGATGATCGGAGTAAGCCCCAGCATTTT
CASSLDDRSKPQHF
>TRBJ2-1|many|TRBV4-3|TRBD2
TGCGCCAGCAGCCAAGATCTAGCGGAACCCTACAATGAGCAGTTCTTC
CASSQDLAEPYNEQFF
>TRBJ2-7|NA|TRBV14|NA
TGTGCCAGCAGCTTCGGGTGGTCCTACGAGCAGTACTTC
CASSFGWSYEQYF
>TRBJ2-1|many|TRBV5-1|NA
TGCGCCAGCAGTAAGGGAGACGCAAATGAGCAGTTCTTC
CASSKGDANEQFF
>TRBJ2-5|NA|TRBV10-3|NA
TGTGCCATCAGTGAAGTGGGGGGTTATCAAGAGACCCAGTACTTC
CAISEVGGYQETQYF
>TRBJ1-6|few|TRBV10-3|NA
TGTGCCATCAGTGAGACCAGGGAAAGCCTCAATTCACCCCTCCACTTT
CAISETRESLNSPLHF
>TRBJ2-1|NA|TRBV20-1|NA
TGCAGTGCCCAGAGAGGGGGCGGGGGGCCCAATGAGCAGTTCTTC
CSAQRGGGGPNEQFF
>TRBJ1-4|NA|TRBV20-1|NA
TGCAGTGCTACCGGACAGTATGAAAAACTGTTTTTT
CSATGQYEKLFF
>TRBJ1-4|NA|TRBV15|TRBD1
TGTGCCACCAGCAGAGTGATACAGGGGAATGAAAAACTGTTTTTT
CATSRVIQGNEKLFF
>TRBJ2-3|many|TRBV20-1|NA
TGCAGTGCTAGAGATGGGGGTCCTATGGATACGCAGTATTTT
CSARDGGPMDTQYF
>TRBJ1-2|many|TRBV20-1|NA
TGCAGTGCTAGAGACGGACTCTACTATGGCTACACCTTC
CSARDGLYYGYTF
>TRBJ2-7|NA|TRBV10-3|NA
TGTGCCATCAGTGACGAATACTACGAGCAGTACTTC
CAISDEYYEQYF
>TRBJ2-7|NA|TRBV6-5|NA
TGTGCCAGCAGTTTAACCGGAACAGCTGTTGAGCAGTACTTC
CASSLTGTAVEQYF
>TRBJ1-4|NA|TRBV6-5|NA
TGTGCCAGCAGTTACGGGGCAGCAACTAATGAAAAACTGTTTTTT
CASSYGAATNEKLFF